The 6 T cell receptor beta chains below come from one sample, sequenced in a study of T cell responses to AZD1222 COVID-19 vaccine. Clones were read by immunoSEQ multiplex PCR, and TCRdb kept only the in-frame ones, dropping some. In the table there are roughly 110,000 clones, around 90% of which are singletons. Sequencing was performed on peripheral blood, taken 28 days after the second AZD1222 dose. These receptors all come from an adult who received the AZD1222 COVID-19 vaccine.

The V and J genes are TRBV4-2 and TRBJ1-2, with TRBD1 as a possible D gene (6 bases). The ends were cut back, 0 bases at V and 4 bases at J, with 12 bases in the middle. The CDR3 spans 15 residues. Per the germline V gene, CDR1 is LGHNA and CDR2 is YNFKEQ. CDR3 protein: CASSQDQGRGYGYTF. CDR3 coding DNA: TGTGCCAGCAGCCAAGATCAGGGGAGAGGCTATGGCTACACCTTC.

J is TRBJ1-4 and V is TRBV3-1 (or the pseudogene TRBV3-2); 7 bases fit TRBD1. The germline CDR1 and CDR2 sequences are LGHDT and YNNKEL (reference sequence). V shed 1 base, J shed 7 bases, and the junction held 15 bases outside the gene matches. This CDR3 has 18 amino acids. The CDR3 nucleotides read TGTGCCAGCAGCCAAGTAGTTAGGGGGCCCGCGCGGATTGAAAAACTGTTTTTT. Its protein is CASSQVVRGPARIEKLFF.

The V gene is TRBV11-1, the J gene TRBJ2-7; D remains unclear. The CDR3 runs to 13 residues. The germline gives CDR1 SGHAT, CDR2 FQDESV (reference sequence). The V gene lost 5 bases and the J gene lost 0 bases, with 8 bases spanning the gap. Here the CDR3 DNA reads TGTGCCAGCAGCCCCACCCCCTCCTACGAGCAGTACTTC. The encoded protein is CASSPTPSYEQYF.

The chain recombines TRBV6-6 with TRBJ2-3; 7 bases match TRBD1. The CDR3 loop spans 12 amino acids. V shed 5 bases and J 5 bases; nucleotides not matched to a gene: 1. The germline V gene encodes CDR1 MNHNY and CDR2 SVGAGI (reference sequence). The CDR3 sequence is CASSTGEDTQYF. The CDR3, as DNA: TGTGCCAGCAGTACAGGGGAAGATACGCAGTATTTT.

The chain couples TRBV2 to TRBJ1-5; 7 positions agree with TRBD1. In germline, CDR1 is SNHLY, CDR2 FYNNEI. Trimming at V came to 6 bases and at J to 9 bases, leaving 11 bases not matched to a gene. The CDR3 runs to 14 residues. DNA for the CDR3: TGTGCCAGCAGGGCCCAGGGGGGGCTTGGGCCCCAGCATTTT. Translated: CASRAQGGLGPQHF.

The V call is TRBV24-1, the J call TRBJ1-6, with 7 bases matching TRBD1. This CDR3 is 13 amino acids long. The V gene end was trimmed by 3 bases and the J gene end by 14 bases; junction bases not matched to a gene: 6. Germline V gives CDR1 KGHDR, CDR2 SFDVKD. CDR3 coding DNA: TGTGCCACCAGTGATACGACAGGGAGAACCCTCCACTTT. It translates to CATSDTTGRTLHF.